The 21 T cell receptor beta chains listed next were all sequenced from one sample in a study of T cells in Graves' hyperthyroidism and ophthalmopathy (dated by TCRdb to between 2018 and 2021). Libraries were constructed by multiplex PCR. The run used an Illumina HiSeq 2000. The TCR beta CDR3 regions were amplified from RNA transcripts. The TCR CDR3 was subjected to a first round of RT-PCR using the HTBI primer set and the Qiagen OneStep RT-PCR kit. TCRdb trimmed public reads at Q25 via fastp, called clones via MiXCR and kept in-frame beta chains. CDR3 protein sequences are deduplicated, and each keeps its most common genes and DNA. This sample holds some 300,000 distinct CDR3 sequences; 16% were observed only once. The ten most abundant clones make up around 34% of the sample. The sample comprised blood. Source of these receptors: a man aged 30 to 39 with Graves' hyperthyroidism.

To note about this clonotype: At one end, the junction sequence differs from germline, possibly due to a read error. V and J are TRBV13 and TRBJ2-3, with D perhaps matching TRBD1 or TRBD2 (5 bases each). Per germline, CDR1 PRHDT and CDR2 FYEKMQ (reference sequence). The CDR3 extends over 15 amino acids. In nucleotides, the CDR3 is TGTGCCACCAGCAGAGGGGCCACCACACTAGATACGCAGTATTTT. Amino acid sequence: CATSRGATTLDTQYF. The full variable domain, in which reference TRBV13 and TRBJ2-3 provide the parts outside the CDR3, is AAGVIQSPRHLIKEKRETATLKCYPIPRHDTVYWYQQGPGQDPQFLISFYEKMQSDKGSIPDRFSAQQFSDYHSELNMSSLELGDSALYFCATSRGATTLDTQYFGPGTRLTVL.

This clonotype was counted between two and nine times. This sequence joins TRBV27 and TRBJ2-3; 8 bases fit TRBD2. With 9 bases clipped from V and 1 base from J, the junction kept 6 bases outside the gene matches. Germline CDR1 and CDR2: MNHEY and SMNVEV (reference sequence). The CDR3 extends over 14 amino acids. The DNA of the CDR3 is TGTGCCAGGGTTCCAGCGGGAGGCACAGATACGCAGTATTTT. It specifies CARVPAGGTDTQYF.

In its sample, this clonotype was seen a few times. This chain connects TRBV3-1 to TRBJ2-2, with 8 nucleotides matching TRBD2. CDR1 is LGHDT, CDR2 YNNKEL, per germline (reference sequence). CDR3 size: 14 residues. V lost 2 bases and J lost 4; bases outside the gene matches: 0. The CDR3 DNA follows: TGTGCCAGCAGCCAAAGCGGGAGCACCGGGGAGCTGTTTTTT. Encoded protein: CASSQSGSTGELFF.

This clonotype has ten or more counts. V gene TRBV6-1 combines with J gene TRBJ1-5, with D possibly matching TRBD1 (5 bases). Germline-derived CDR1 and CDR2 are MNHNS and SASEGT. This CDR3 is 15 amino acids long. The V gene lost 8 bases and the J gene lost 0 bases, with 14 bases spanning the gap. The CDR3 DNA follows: TGTGCCAGCGAGGGGAACATCTATAGCAATCAGCCCCAGCATTTT. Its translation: CASEGNIYSNQPQHF.

CDR3 sequence reads: CASSRQTSGSTDTQYF. For the CDR3, the DNA is TGCGCCAGCAGCCGCCAGACTAGCGGATCCACAGATACGCAGTATTTT. The genes are TRBV5-1 and TRBJ2-3, with 9 bases aligning to TRBD2. With 4 bases clipped from V and 2 bases from J, the junction kept 8 bases outside the gene matches. The CDR3 spans 16 residues. Germline V gives CDR1 SGHRS, CDR2 YFSETQ.

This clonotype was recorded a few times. CDR3 protein: CATSRGQTSWGYTF. DNA of the CDR3: TGTGCCACCAGCAGAGGACAGACCTCCTGGGGCTACACCTTC. The J gene is TRBJ1-2, the V gene TRBV15; a possible D gene is TRBD1 (5 bases). The germline CDR1 and CDR2 sequences are LNHNV and YYDKDF (reference sequence). This CDR3 comprises 14 residues. V lost 1 base to trimming and J lost 8 bases, with 14 bases between them.

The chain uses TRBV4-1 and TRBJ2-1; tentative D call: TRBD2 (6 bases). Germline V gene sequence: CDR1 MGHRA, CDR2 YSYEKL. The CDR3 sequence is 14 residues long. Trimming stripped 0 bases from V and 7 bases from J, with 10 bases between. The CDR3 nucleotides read TGCGCCAGCAGCCAAGATTCCGCGGGGAATGAGCAGTTCTTC. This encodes CASSQDSAGNEQFF.

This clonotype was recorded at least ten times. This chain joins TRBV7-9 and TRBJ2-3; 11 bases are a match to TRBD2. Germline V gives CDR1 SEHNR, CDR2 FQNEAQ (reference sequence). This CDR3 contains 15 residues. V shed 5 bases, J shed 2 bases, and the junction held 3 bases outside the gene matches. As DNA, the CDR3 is TGTGCCAGCAGCGAACTAGCGGGGGTCACAGATACGCAGTATTTT. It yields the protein CASSELAGVTDTQYF.

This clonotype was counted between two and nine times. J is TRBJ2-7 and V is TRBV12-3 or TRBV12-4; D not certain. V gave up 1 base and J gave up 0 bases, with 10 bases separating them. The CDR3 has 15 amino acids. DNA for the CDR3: TGTGCCAGCAGTTTAGGGCAACAAAGCTCCTACGAGCAGTACTTC. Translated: CASSLGQQSSYEQYF.

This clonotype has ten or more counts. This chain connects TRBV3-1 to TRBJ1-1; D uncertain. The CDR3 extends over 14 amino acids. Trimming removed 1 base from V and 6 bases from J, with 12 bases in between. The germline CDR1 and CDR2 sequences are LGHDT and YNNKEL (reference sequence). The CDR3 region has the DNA TGTGCCAGCAGCCAAGGAGAAGGCACCCCTGAAGCTTTCTTT. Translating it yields CASSQGEGTPEAFF.

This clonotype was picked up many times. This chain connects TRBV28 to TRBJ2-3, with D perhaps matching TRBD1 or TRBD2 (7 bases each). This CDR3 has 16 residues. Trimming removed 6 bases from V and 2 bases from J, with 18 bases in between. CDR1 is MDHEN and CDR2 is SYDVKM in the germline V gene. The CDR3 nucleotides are TGTGCCAGCAGAAAAGACAGGGCGGGGGACACAGATACGCAGTATTTT. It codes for CASRKDRAGDTDTQYF.

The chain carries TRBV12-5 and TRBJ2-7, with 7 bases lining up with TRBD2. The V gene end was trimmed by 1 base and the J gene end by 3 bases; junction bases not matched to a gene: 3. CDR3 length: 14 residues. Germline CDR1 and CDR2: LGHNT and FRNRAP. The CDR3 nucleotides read TGTGCTAGTGGTTTGGACCGCGGGGGCTACGAGCAGTACTTC. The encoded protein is CASGLDRGGYEQYF. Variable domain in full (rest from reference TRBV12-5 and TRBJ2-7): DARVTQTPRHKVTEMGQEVTMRCQPILGHNTVFWYRQTMMQGLELLAYFRNRAPLDDSGMPKDRFSAEMPDATLATLKIQPSEPRDSAVYFCASGLDRGGYEQYFGPGTRLTVT.

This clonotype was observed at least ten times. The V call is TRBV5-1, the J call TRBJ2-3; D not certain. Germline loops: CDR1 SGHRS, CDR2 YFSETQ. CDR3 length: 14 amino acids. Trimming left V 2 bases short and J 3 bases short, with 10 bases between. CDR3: CASSFAQETDTQYF. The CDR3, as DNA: TGCGCCAGCAGCTTTGCTCAGGAAACAGATACGCAGTATTTT.

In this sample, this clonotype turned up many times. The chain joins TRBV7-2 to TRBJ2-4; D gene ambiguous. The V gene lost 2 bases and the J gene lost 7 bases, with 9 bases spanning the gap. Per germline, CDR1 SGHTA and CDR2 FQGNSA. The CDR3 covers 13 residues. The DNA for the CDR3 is TGTGCCAGCAGCTTAACAGCTAGGAACATTCAGTACTTC. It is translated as CASSLTARNIQYF.

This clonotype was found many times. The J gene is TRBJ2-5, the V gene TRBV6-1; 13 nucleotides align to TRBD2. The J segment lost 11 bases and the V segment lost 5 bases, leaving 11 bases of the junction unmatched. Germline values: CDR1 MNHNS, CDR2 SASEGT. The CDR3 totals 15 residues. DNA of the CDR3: TGTGCCAGCAGTTCGACACTAGCGGGAGGGGGGAATCAGTACTTC. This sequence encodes CASSSTLAGGGNQYF.

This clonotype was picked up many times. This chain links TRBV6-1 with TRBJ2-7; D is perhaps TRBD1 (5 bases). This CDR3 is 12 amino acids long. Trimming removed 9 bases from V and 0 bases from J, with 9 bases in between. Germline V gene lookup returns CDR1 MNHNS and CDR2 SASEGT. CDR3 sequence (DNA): TGTGCCAGTCACAGGAGCTCCTACGAGCAGTACTTC. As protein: CASHRSSYEQYF.

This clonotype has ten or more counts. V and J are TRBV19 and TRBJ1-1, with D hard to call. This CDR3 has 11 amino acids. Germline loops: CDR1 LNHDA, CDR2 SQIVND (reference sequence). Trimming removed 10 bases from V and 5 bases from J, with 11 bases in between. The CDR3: CATRVGTEAFF. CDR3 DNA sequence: TGTGCCACCAGAGTCGGGACTGAAGCTTTCTTT. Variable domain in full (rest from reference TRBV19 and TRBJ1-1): DGGITQSPKYLFRKEGQNVTLSCEQNLNHDAMYWYRQDPGQGLRLIYYSQIVNDFQKGDIAEGYSVSREKKESFPLTVTSAQKNPTAFYLCATRVGTEAFFGQGTRLTVV.

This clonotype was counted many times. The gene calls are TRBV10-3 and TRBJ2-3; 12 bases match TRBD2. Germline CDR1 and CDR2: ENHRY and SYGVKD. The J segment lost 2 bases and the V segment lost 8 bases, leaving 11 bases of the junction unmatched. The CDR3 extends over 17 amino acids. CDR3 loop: CAIGASGRASDTDTQYF. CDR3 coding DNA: TGTGCCATCGGGGCTAGCGGGAGGGCCTCTGACACAGATACGCAGTATTTT.

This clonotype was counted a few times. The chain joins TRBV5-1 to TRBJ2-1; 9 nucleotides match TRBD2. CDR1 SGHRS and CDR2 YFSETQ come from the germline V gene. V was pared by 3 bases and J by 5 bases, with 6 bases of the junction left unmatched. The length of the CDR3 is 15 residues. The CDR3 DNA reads TGCGCCAGCAGCTACATAGCGGGAGCGAACAATGAGCAGTTCTTC. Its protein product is CASSYIAGANNEQFF.

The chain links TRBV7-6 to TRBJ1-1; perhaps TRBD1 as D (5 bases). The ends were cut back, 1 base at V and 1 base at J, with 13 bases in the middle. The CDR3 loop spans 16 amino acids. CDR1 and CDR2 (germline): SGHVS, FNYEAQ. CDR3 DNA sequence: TGTGCCAGCAGCTTAGATCCGGGGCCCCGGAACACTGAAGCTTTCTTT. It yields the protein CASSLDPGPRNTEAFF.

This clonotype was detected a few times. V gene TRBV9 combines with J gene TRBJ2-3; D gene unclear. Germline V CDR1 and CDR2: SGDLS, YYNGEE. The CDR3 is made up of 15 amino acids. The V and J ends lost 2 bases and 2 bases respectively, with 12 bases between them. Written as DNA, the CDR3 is TGTGCCAGCAGCGTCGGGTTAAGGTCCACAGATACGCAGTATTTT. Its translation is CASSVGLRSTDTQYF.